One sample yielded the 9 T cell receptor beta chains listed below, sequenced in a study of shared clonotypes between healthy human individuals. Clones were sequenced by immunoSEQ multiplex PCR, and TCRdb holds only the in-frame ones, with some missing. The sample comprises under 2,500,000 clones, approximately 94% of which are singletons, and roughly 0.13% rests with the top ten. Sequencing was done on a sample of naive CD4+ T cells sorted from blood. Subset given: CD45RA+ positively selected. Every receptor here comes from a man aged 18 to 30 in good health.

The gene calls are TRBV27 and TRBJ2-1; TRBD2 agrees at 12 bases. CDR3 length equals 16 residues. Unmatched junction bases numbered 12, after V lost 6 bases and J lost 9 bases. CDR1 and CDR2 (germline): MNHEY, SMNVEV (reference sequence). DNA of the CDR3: TGTGCCAGCAGGAGGGAGACTAGCGGGAGTTCGGGTGAGCAGTTCTTC. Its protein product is CASRRETSGSSGEQFF.

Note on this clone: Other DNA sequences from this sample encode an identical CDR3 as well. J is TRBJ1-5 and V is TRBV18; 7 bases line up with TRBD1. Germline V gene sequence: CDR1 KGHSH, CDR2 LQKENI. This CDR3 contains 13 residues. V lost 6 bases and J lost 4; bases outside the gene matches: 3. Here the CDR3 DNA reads TGTGCCAGCTCGTCGGACAGGAATCAGCCCCAGCATTTT. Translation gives CASSSDRNQPQHF.

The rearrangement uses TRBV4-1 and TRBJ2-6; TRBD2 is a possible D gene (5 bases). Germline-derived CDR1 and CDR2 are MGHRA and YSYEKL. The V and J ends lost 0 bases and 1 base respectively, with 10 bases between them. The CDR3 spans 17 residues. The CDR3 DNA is TGCGCCAGCAGCCAAGATAGTGGGGAGTCTGGGGCCAACGTCCTGACTTTC. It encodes CASSQDSGESGANVLTF.

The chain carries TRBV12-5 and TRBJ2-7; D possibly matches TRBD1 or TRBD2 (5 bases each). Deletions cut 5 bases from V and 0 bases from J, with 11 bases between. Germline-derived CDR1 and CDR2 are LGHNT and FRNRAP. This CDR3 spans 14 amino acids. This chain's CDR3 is CASGPGTVSYEQYF. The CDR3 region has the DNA TGTGCTAGTGGTCCCGGGACCGTCTCCTACGAGCAGTACTTC.

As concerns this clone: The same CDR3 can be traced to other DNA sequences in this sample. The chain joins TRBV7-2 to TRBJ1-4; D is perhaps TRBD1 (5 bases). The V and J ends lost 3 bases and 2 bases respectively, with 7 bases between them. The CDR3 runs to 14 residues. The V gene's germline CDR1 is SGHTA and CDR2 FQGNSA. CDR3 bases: TGTGCCAGCAGCTTGACAGCCACTAATGAAAAACTGTTTTTT. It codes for CASSLTATNEKLFF.

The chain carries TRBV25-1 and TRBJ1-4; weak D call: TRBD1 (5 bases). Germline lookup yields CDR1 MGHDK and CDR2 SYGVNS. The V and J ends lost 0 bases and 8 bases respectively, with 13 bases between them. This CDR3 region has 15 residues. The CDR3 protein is CASSEYGQGREKLFF. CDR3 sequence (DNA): TGTGCCAGCAGTGAATATGGGCAGGGACGGGAAAAACTGTTTTTT.

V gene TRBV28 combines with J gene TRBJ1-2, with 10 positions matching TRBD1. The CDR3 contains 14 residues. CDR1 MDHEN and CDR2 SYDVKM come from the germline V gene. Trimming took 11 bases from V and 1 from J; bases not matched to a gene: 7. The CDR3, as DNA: TGTGCCGCGGGGACAGGGGCTATTAACTATGGCTACACCTTC. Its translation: CAAGTGAINYGYTF.

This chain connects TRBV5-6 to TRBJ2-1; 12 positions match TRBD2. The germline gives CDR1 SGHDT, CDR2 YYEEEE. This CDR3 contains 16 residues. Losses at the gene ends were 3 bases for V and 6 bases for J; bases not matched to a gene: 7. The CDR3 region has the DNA TGTGCCAGCAGCTCGAGGTCTAGCGGGAGGGTCAATGAGCAGTTCTTC. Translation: CASSSRSSGRVNEQFF.

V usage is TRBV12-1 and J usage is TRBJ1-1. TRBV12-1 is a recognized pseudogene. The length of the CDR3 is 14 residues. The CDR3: CASSVWGCNTEAFF. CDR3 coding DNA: TGTGCCAGCAGCGTGTGGGGGTGTAACACTGAAGCTTTCTTT.